The rows below give T cell receptor beta chains drawn from one sample of a study of identical twins. Via MiXCR, TCRdb re-called the 5' RACE reads, giving one row per CDR3 protein. Among around 340,000 distinct CDR3 sequences listed, 9% to 15% were seen once. Separately, the same data were catalogued under a study of yellow fever vaccine responses in identical twins.

The sequencing input was CD8+ T cells sorted from blood. The origin of the receptors is a woman aged 18-30 years in good health. The CDR3 runs from the conserved cysteine through the conserved F or W. A D gene is named only where the DNA matches it firmly. Clone size is not always given. Where it is, it says once, few, many or a class for expanded clones.

>TRBV12-3/TRBV12-4|TRBJ2-3|few|-
CASRGLGDTQYF
TGTGCCAGCAGAGGGTTGGGGGATACGCAGTATTTT
>TRBV2|TRBJ2-1|-|-
CASSEMSLVGPGNEQFF
TGTGCCAGCAGTGAAATGTCGCTAGTGGGGCCAGGCAATGAGCAGTTCTTC
>TRBV5-1|TRBJ1-6|-|TRBD1
CASSMTGPNSPLHF
TGCGCCAGCAGCATGACAGGGCCTAATTCACCCCTCCACTTT
>TRBV11-1|TRBJ2-5|many|-
CASSWTGTTHQETQYF
TGTGCCAGCAGCTGGACCGGGACAACCCACCAAGAGACCCAGTACTTC
>TRBV6-5|TRBJ2-5|-|-
CASSYFYGSETQYF
TGTGCCAGCAGTTACTTTTACGGGAGTGAGACCCAGTACTTC
>TRBV12-3/TRBV12-4|TRBJ2-7|few|TRBD1
CASTGTGVNEQYF
TGTGCCAGCACCGGGACAGGGGTCAACGAGCAGTACTTC
>TRBV6-2/TRBV6-3|TRBJ2-5|-|TRBD2
CASSYLLAEDQETQYF
TGTGCCAGCAGCTACCTACTAGCGGAGGACCAAGAGACCCAGTACTTC
>TRBV7-7|TRBJ2-1|few|-
CASSQWVYNEQFF
TGTGCCAGCAGCCAGTGGGTATACAATGAGCAGTTCTTC
>TRBV7-9|TRBJ2-5|-|-
CASSPFETQYF
TGTGCCAGCAGCCCGTTCGAGACCCAGTACTTC
>TRBV12-5|TRBJ2-1|-|TRBD1
CASGLPGQGKFF
TGTGCTAGTGGTTTGCCAGGACAGGGGAAGTTCTTC
>TRBV11-2|TRBJ1-6|few|TRBD1
CASSILRTGYNSPLHF
TGTGCCAGCAGCATACTCAGGACAGGATATAATTCACCCCTCCACTTT
>TRBV7-9|TRBJ2-7|few|-
CASSLRGAELDEQYF
TGTGCCAGCAGCTTAAGAGGAGCGGAGCTTGATGAGCAGTACTTC
>TRBV12-3/TRBV12-4|TRBJ2-1|many|-
CASSPGGPGNEQFF
TGTGCCAGCAGTCCAGGGGGGCCGGGCAATGAGCAGTTCTTC
>TRBV14|TRBJ2-7|many|-
CASSQVPYEQYF
TGTGCCAGCAGCCAAGTCCCCTACGAGCAGTACTTC
>TRBV12-3/TRBV12-4|TRBJ1-2|many|-
CASSLGAGSPYGYTF
TGTGCCAGCAGTTTGGGCGCTGGATCCCCCTATGGCTACACCTTC
>TRBV6-2/TRBV6-3|TRBJ2-1|-|-
CASSFGGGYNEQFF
TGTGCCAGCAGTTTTGGGGGCGGGTACAATGAGCAGTTCTTC
>TRBV6-1|TRBJ1-2|-|TRBD1
CASSEPGGSGQGLLGYTF
TGTGCCAGCAGTGAACCCGGAGGTTCAGGACAGGGGTTGCTCGGCTACACCTTC
>TRBV4-1|TRBJ2-1|-|-
CASSQARGGSHEQFF
TGCGCCAGCAGCCAAGCACGCGGAGGATCGCATGAGCAGTTCTTC
>TRBV20-1|TRBJ2-1|few|TRBD2
CSAHPGTSNYNEQFF
TGCAGTGCTCATCCCGGGACTAGCAACTACAATGAGCAGTTCTTC
>TRBV20-1|TRBJ2-7|few|TRBD2
CSAGGEGGREYEQYF
TGCAGTGCTGGGGGTGAGGGCGGGAGAGAATACGAGCAGTACTTC
>TRBV5-6|TRBJ2-7|few|-
CASSLAHDEQYF
TGTGCCAGCAGCTTGGCCCACGACGAGCAGTACTTC
>TRBV5-5|TRBJ2-1|-|TRBD1
CASSSTPGDRAYNEQFF
TGTGCCAGCAGCTCCACCCCGGGGGACAGGGCCTACAATGAGCAGTTCTTC
>TRBV28|TRBJ2-3|-|TRBD2
CASSLFGTSGISDTQYF
TGTGCCAGCAGCCTTTTTGGGACTAGCGGGATATCAGATACGCAGTATTTT
>TRBV9|TRBJ1-5|few|-
CASSVGVGSNQPQHF
TGTGCCAGCAGCGTAGGAGTCGGTAGCAATCAGCCCCAGCATTTT
>TRBV7-3|TRBJ1-6|few|-
CANDGETYNSPLHF
TGTGCTAACGACGGAGAAACTTATAATTCACCCCTCCACTTT
>TRBV7-6|TRBJ2-1|-|TRBD1
CASSLPRDRENNEQFF
TGTGCCAGCAGCTTACCCCGGGACAGGGAAAACAATGAGCAGTTCTTC
>TRBV5-8|TRBJ2-1|-|-
CASSFEGNPAYNEQFF
TGTGCCAGCAGCTTTGAGGGCAACCCGGCCTACAATGAGCAGTTCTTC
>TRBV6-5|TRBJ2-7|-|TRBD2
CASSYGLADSYEQYF
TGTGCCAGCAGTTACGGACTAGCGGACTCCTACGAGCAGTACTTC
>TRBV14|TRBJ1-1|few|-
CASSQETTTDRTEAFF
TGTGCCAGCAGCCAAGAGACGACGACAGATCGTACTGAAGCTTTCTTT
>TRBV10-3|TRBJ2-1|-|-
CAIGRKGIGEQFF
TGTGCCATCGGTCGGAAAGGGATAGGTGAGCAGTTCTTC
>TRBV24-1|TRBJ2-3|few|-
CATSDLEGLRTDTQYF
TGTGCCACCAGTGATTTAGAGGGACTCCGCACAGATACGCAGTATTTT
>TRBV5-6|TRBJ2-7|-|-
CASSLLGQGSSSYEQYF
TGTGCCAGCAGCTTGCTGGGGCAGGGGTCTAGCTCCTACGAGCAGTACTTC
>TRBV6-1|TRBJ2-1|few|TRBD2
CASSERLAGVPEEQFF
TGTGCCAGCAGTGAAAGACTAGCGGGGGTTCCCGAAGAGCAGTTCTTC
>TRBV20-1|TRBJ2-5|few|TRBD2
CSARGLAADETQYF
TGCAGTGCTAGAGGACTAGCGGCGGATGAGACCCAGTACTTC
>TRBV6-2/TRBV6-3|TRBJ2-6|few|TRBD2
CASISRGGWGANVLTF
TGTGCCAGCATCAGCCGGGGGGGCTGGGGGGCCAACGTCCTGACTTTC
>TRBV20-1|TRBJ1-6|-|-
CSVRTGRDSPLHF
TGCAGTGTTCGAACAGGACGGGATTCACCCCTCCACTTT
>TRBV27|TRBJ2-2|-|-
CASRKGRGPTGELFF
TGTGCCAGCAGAAAAGGGCGGGGACCCACCGGGGAGCTGTTTTTT
>TRBV7-7|TRBJ2-5|few|-
CASSIRQSQETQYF
TGTGCCAGCAGTATAAGACAGTCTCAAGAGACCCAGTACTTC
>TRBV19|TRBJ1-2|-|TRBD1
CASSMWTGNYGYTF
TGTGCCAGTAGTATGTGGACAGGGAACTATGGCTACACCTTC
>TRBV24-1|TRBJ1-5|-|-
CATSGPGPSNQPQHF
TGTGCCACCAGTGGTCCGGGCCCTAGCAATCAGCCCCAGCATTTT
>TRBV12-3/TRBV12-4|TRBJ1-5|few|-
CASSFQGRADQPQHF
TGTGCCAGCAGTTTCCAGGGACGGGCTGATCAGCCCCAGCATTTT
>TRBV3-1|TRBJ2-5|-|-
CASSQEGQEETQYF
TGTGCCAGCAGCCAAGAGGGGCAGGAAGAGACCCAGTACTTC
>TRBV11-2|TRBJ2-7|few|-
CASSRTMEQYF
TGTGCCAGCAGCCGCACGATGGAGCAGTACTTC
>TRBV12-3/TRBV12-4|TRBJ1-2|few|-
CATAGYDGYTF
TGTGCCACCGCAGGGTACGATGGCTACACCTTC
>TRBV7-9|TRBJ1-1|many|TRBD1
CASTPGQGPTEAFF
TGTGCCAGCACCCCCGGACAGGGCCCCACTGAAGCTTTCTTT
>TRBV13|TRBJ2-1|-|TRBD2
CASRIRGGGSYNEQFF
TGTGCCAGCAGGATACGGGGGGGCGGGTCCTACAATGAGCAGTTCTTC
>TRBV20-1|TRBJ2-1|-|-
CSAIDRFNEQFF
TGCAGTGCCATAGACAGATTCAATGAGCAGTTCTTC
>TRBV5-1|TRBJ1-6|-|TRBD1
CASSLWDRDFCNSPLHF
TGCGCCAGCAGCCTATGGGACAGGGATTTCTGTAATTCACCCCTCCACTTT
>TRBV28|TRBJ2-2|many|-
CASSLGSIGELFF
TGTGCCAGCAGCCTGGGTAGCATCGGGGAGCTGTTTTTT
>TRBV7-9|TRBJ1-1|few|-
CASSSQMNTEAFF
TGTGCCAGCAGCTCCCAGATGAACACTGAAGCTTTCTTT
>TRBV11-2|TRBJ2-2|many|-
CASSLEWGNTGELFF
TGTGCCAGCAGCTTAGAGTGGGGGAACACCGGGGAGCTGTTTTTT
>TRBV12-3/TRBV12-4|TRBJ1-3|many|-
CASSFPGSGNTIYF
TGTGCCAGCAGTTTCCCGGGATCCGGAAACACCATATATTTT
>TRBV4-1|TRBJ1-1|many|TRBD1
CASSQDRMTGTATEAFF
TGCGCCAGCAGCCAAGATCGCATGACCGGGACAGCGACTGAAGCTTTCTTT
>TRBV11-1|TRBJ2-7|many|-
CASSFFRGSYEQYF
TGTGCCAGCAGCTTTTTCAGGGGAAGCTACGAGCAGTACTTC
>TRBV11-2|TRBJ2-2|few|TRBD2
CASSLIAGGAGELFF
TGTGCCAGCAGCTTAATAGCGGGAGGGGCCGGGGAGCTGTTTTTT